The T cell receptor beta chain described here comes from a study of blood T cell repertoires in COVID-19. Across the study: T cells, B-cell-depleted T cells, or PBMCs provided the cDNA or gDNA that served as material.

The CDR3 runs 14 residues. Germline V CDR1 and CDR2: MNHEY, SMNVEV (reference sequence). Trimming took 5 bases from V and 0 from J, leaving 10 bases between them. Using immunoSEQ multiplex PCR, the repertoire was profiled, and TCRdb retains in-frame clones only, with some absent. This sample has 60,000 to 80,000 clones; approximately 90% occur once, and the top ten carry 15% to 20%. Sequenced: peripheral blood. The chain is built from TRBV27 and TRBJ1-1, with D possibly matching TRBD1 (6 bases). The sequence came from a woman aged 55-70 years with COVID-19, enrolled during active disease. This CDR3 is CASSPGQLNTEAFF. The CDR3 DNA follows: TGTGCCAGCAGTCCCGGACAGTTGAACACTGAAGCTTTCTTT.